Listed below are T cell receptor beta chains from one sample, sequenced in a study of yellow fever vaccine responses in identical twins. TCRdb re-analysed the RT-PCR reads in MiXCR, keeping a single row per CDR3 protein. The sample has about 950 distinct CDR3 sequences; approximately 88% are singletons. The material sequenced was T cells from blood (PBMCs), unsorted or a sorted subset (not recorded which), taken before or after yellow fever vaccination (not recorded which). The receptors come from a female donor who received the yellow fever vaccine. CDR3s include the opening cysteine and the closing phenylalanine or tryptophan. A D gene is named only where the DNA matches it firmly. Only part of the rows carry a size: once, few, many, or a class if the clone is expanded.

d_gene	v_gene	abundance	j_gene	CDR3aa	CDR3nt
TRBD1	TRBV7-6	.	TRBJ1-2	CASSSGTAYGYTF	TGTGCCAGCAGCTCCGGGACAGCCTATGGCTACACCTTC
.	TRBV20-1	.	TRBJ2-1	CSARDASSYNEQFF	TGCAGTGCTCGAGACGCTAGCTCCTACAATGAGCAGTTCTTC
.	TRBV6-2/TRBV6-3	.	TRBJ2-3	CASSHYGETDTQYF	TGTGCCAGCAGCCACTATGGGGAAACAGATACGCAGTATTTT
TRBD2	TRBV29-1	.	TRBJ2-3	CSVAATTWTSGGQDTQYF	TGCAGCGTTGCGGCCACAACCTGGACTAGCGGGGGCCAAGATACGCAGTATTTT
TRBD1	TRBV5-1	.	TRBJ2-1	CASSAGQGSYNEQFF	TGCGCCAGCAGCGCGGGACAGGGAAGTTACAATGAGCAGTTCTTC
.	TRBV2	.	TRBJ1-2	CASSEKFSGDGYTF	TGTGCCAGCAGTGAGAAGTTTTCGGGGGATGGCTACACCTTC
TRBD1	TRBV6-2/TRBV6-3	.	TRBJ1-1	CASSYSNRRQGEAFF	TGTGCCAGCAGTTACTCGAACAGGAGACAGGGTGAAGCTTTCTTT
.	TRBV6-5	.	TRBJ1-1	CASSYWGRAGEAFF	TGTGCCAGCAGTTACTGGGGCAGGGCTGGGGAAGCTTTCTTT
TRBD1	TRBV15	few	TRBJ1-2	CATSREIKALGQSYGYTF	TGTGCCACCAGCCGAGAAATCAAGGCCCTGGGACAGTCCTATGGCTACACCTTC
.	TRBV15	.	TRBJ1-2	CATSLERWEPYGYTF	TGTGCCACCAGCCTAGAAAGGTGGGAGCCCTATGGCTACACCTTC
.	TRBV6-5	hyperexpanded	TRBJ1-2	CASSYGGEGYTF	TGTGCCAGCAGTTACGGGGGGGAAGGCTACACCTTC
TRBD1	TRBV6-2/TRBV6-3	.	TRBJ2-2	CASRQGATGELFF	TGTGCCAGCAGACAGGGGGCCACCGGGGAGCTGTTTTTT
.	TRBV4-3	.	TRBJ2-1	CASSQGGVRLNEQFF	TGCGCCAGCAGCCAAGGTGGGGTCCGCTTGAATGAGCAGTTCTTC
TRBD1	TRBV10-3	.	TRBJ2-7	CAISPGTGGAYEQYF	TGTGCCATCAGTCCAGGGACAGGGGGCGCCTACGAGCAGTACTTC
.	TRBV28	.	TRBJ2-7	CASSLDGVYEQYF	TGTGCCAGCAGTTTAGATGGGGTGTACGAGCAGTACTTC
.	TRBV7-9	.	TRBJ1-3	CASSLGGEAWGNTIYF	TGTGCCAGCAGCCTGGGCGGAGAGGCATGGGGAAACACCATATATTTT
TRBD2	TRBV10-1	.	TRBJ2-1	CASSESEVAGANEQFF	TGCGCCAGCAGTGAGTCGGAGGTAGCGGGGGCTAATGAGCAGTTCTTC
.	TRBV6-2/TRBV6-3	.	TRBJ2-6	CASSYDTSTTGANVLTF	TGTGCCAGCAGTTACGACACTAGTACTACTGGGGCCAACGTCCTGACTTTC
.	TRBV12-3/TRBV12-4	.	TRBJ1-5	CASRPPSGQPQHF	TGTGCCAGCAGACCTCCGTCCGGTCAGCCCCAGCATTTT
.	TRBV6-5	.	TRBJ2-1	CASSSGDEQFF	TGTGCCAGCAGTTCCGGAGATGAGCAGTTCTTC
.	TRBV28	once	TRBJ1-3	CASSSEGNTIYF	TGTGCCAGCAGTTCCGAGGGAAACACCATATATTTT
.	TRBV30	.	TRBJ2-1	CAGTGLAPYNEQFF	TGTGCCGGGACCGGGCTAGCGCCATACAATGAGCAGTTCTTC
TRBD1	TRBV11-2	.	TRBJ2-1	CASSLDPGQGPYEQFF	TGTGCCAGCAGCTTAGACCCGGGACAGGGGCCATATGAGCAGTTCTTC
.	TRBV30	.	TRBJ1-2	CAWSVLRVNYGYTF	TGTGCCTGGAGTGTACTCCGGGTAAACTATGGCTACACCTTC
TRBD1	TRBV10-3	.	TRBJ1-3	CAISVGQAGGNTIYF	TGTGCCATCAGCGTCGGACAGGCGGGCGGAAACACCATATATTTT
.	TRBV10-1	few	TRBJ1-2	CASSESGTYGYTF	TGCGCCAGCAGTGAGTCGGGGACCTATGGCTACACCTTC
.	TRBV12-3/TRBV12-4	.	TRBJ2-7	CASSLAGPYEQYF	TGTGCCAGCAGTTTAGCGGGGCCCTACGAGCAGTACTTC
TRBD1	TRBV9	.	TRBJ1-1	CASSAGQQEAFF	TGTGCCAGCAGCGCGGGACAGCAAGAAGCTTTCTTT
.	TRBV4-1	few	TRBJ2-2	CASSLSLPTGSTGELFF	TGCGCCAGCAGCCTCTCCCTGCCCACAGGGTCCACCGGGGAGCTGTTTTTT
.	TRBV15	.	TRBJ1-1	CATSREGTSTEAFF	TGTGCCACCAGCAGAGAAGGGACTTCGACTGAAGCTTTCTTT
.	TRBV10-1	once	TRBJ1-1	CASGTREGAFF	TGCGCCAGCGGAACCAGGGAAGGAGCTTTCTTT
TRBD2	TRBV6-1	.	TRBJ2-4	CASRKLAGVGNIQYF	TGTGCCAGCCGCAAGCTAGCGGGAGTTGGAAACATTCAGTACTTC
.	TRBV7-9	.	TRBJ2-7	CASSLAPDSGLMEQYF	TGTGCCAGCAGCTTAGCTCCGGACAGCGGGTTGATGGAGCAGTACTTC
.	TRBV6-1	.	TRBJ1-1	CASSTTVPRTNTEAFF	TGTGCCAGCAGTACGACAGTCCCCCGCACCAACACTGAAGCTTTCTTT
.	TRBV27	.	TRBJ2-1	CASSLGGPRNEQFF	TGTGCCAGCAGTTTAGGGGGGCCTCGTAATGAGCAGTTCTTC
.	TRBV7-6	.	TRBJ1-1	CASSIDPGNTEAFF	TGTGCCAGCAGCATAGACCCAGGGAACACTGAAGCTTTCTTT
TRBD1	TRBV5-4	.	TRBJ2-1	CASSEGQVRNEQFF	TGTGCCAGCAGCGAAGGACAGGTTCGAAATGAGCAGTTCTTC
TRBD2	TRBV7-6	.	TRBJ2-1	CASSLALPGLAYYNEQFF	TGTGCCAGCAGCTTAGCATTACCGGGACTAGCTTACTACAATGAGCAGTTCTTC
.	TRBV7-9	.	TRBJ2-1	CGAQGLRGDEQFF	TGTGGAGCGCAGGGACTTAGAGGCGATGAGCAGTTCTTC
TRBD1	TRBV7-9	.	TRBJ2-3	CASSGRQGASPDTQYF	TGTGCCAGCAGCGGTCGACAGGGGGCTTCCCCAGATACGCAGTATTTT
.	TRBV4-3	few	TRBJ1-1	CASSQEAQREAFF	TGCGCCAGCAGCCAAGAGGCGCAGAGAGAAGCTTTCTTT
TRBD2	TRBV20-1	few	TRBJ2-3	CSARDRLAGVTDTQYF	TGCAGTGCTAGAGATCGCCTAGCGGGGGTCACAGATACGCAGTATTTT